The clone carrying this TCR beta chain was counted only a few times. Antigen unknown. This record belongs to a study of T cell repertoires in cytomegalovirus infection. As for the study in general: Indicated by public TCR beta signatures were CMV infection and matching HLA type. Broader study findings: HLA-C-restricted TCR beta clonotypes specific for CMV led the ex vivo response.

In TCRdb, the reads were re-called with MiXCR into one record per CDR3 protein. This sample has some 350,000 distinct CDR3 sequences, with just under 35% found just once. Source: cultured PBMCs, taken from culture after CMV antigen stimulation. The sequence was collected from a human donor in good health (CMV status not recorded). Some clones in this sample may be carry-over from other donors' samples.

CDR3 residues: CASSYRAINSPLHF. CDR3 sequence (DNA): TGTGCCAGCAGCTACAGGGCGATCAATTCACCCCTCCACTTT. The genes are TRBV27 and TRBJ1-6, with D possibly TRBD1 on 6 matching bases. Germline values: CDR1 MNHEY, CDR2 SMNVEV (reference sequence). V shed 6 bases and J shed 7 bases, with 13 bases lying between them. The CDR3 has 14 residues.